Sequencing of this T cell receptor beta chain was carried out in a study of blood T cell repertoires in COVID-19. CDR1 is SGDLS and CDR2 is YYNGEE in the germline V gene. V lost 0 bases and J 2 bases, leaving 11 bases between the germline ends. The CDR3 has 15 amino acids. Original handling: Reference gene primers were amplified, and this amplification served to estimate nucleated cell counts. The method was immunoSEQ multiplex PCR; TCRdb's version includes in-frame clones alone and lacks a portion of them. From that table come the V and J calls and clone size; the DNA was used to work out D and trimming. Of 250,000 to 300,000 clones in the sample, roughly 90% are singletons; the top ten hold about 11%.

Sequences were obtained from peripheral blood. This clonotype was obtained from a woman aged 25 to 39 with COVID-19, enrolled during active disease. J is TRBJ2-5 and V is TRBV9; D unresolved. CDR3 in amino acids: CASSVGSPIQETQYF. The CDR3 DNA is TGTGCCAGCAGCGTAGGGAGCCCGATACAAGAGACCCAGTACTTC.